One and the same sample provided the 9 T cell receptor beta chains below, sequenced in a study of T cell changes during pregnancy in multiple sclerosis. The repertoire was sequenced with immunoSEQ multiplex PCR; TCRdb's copy has only in-frame clones and lacks some. The sample consists of 88,000 or so clones, 90% to 95% of them appearing once. The sequences come from peripheral blood, collected before pregnancy. Receptors originate from a female donor with multiple sclerosis, enrolled in a pregnancy study.

This clone was observed a single time. The chain is built from TRBV9 and TRBJ2-5, with D hard to call. Deletions cut 2 bases from V and 5 bases from J, with 10 bases between. The CDR3 is 13 amino acids. Germline V gene sequence: CDR1 SGDLS, CDR2 YYNGEE. The CDR3 region is CASSVSVWETQYF. CDR3 coding DNA: TGTGCCAGCAGCGTGTCAGTTTGGGAGACCCAGTACTTC.

The rearrangement joins TRBV5-1 to TRBJ2-1; perhaps TRBD2 as D (6 bases). With 0 bases removed from V and 0 bases from J, the gap between germline ends came to 7 bases. The CDR3 sequence is 15 residues long. Germline values: CDR1 SGHRS, CDR2 YFSETQ. CDR3: CASSLAGSSYNEQFF. In nucleotides, the CDR3 is TGCGCCAGCAGCTTGGCCGGGAGCTCCTACAATGAGCAGTTCTTC.

This chain joins TRBV7-9 and TRBJ2-7; TRBD2 aligns across 8 bases. J was trimmed by 3 bases and V by 2 bases; bases with no gene match: 9. Germline V lookup: CDR1 SEHNR, CDR2 FQNEAQ (reference sequence). The CDR3 runs to 16 residues. CDR3 protein: CASSLWGFGGDYEQYF. The CDR3 nucleotides read TGTGCCAGCAGCTTATGGGGGTTCGGGGGGGACTACGAGCAGTACTTC.

This chain links TRBV4-1 with TRBJ1-6, with TRBD1 as a possible D gene (5 bases). The V gene lost 4 bases and the J gene lost 8 bases, with 18 bases spanning the gap. In germline, CDR1 is MGHRA, CDR2 YSYEKL. The CDR3 has 16 amino acids. CDR3 residues: CASSPPVTGAHSPLHF. Here the CDR3 DNA reads TGCGCCAGCAGCCCACCAGTCACAGGAGCTCATTCACCCCTCCACTTT.

This clone was recorded once. DNA for the CDR3: TGCGCCAGCAGCAATAGCGGGACAAGCTACAATGAGCAGTTCTTC. Amino acids: CASSNSGTSYNEQFF. The chain has TRBV5-1 and TRBJ2-1; 8 bases align to TRBD2. The length of the CDR3 is 15 residues. The germline V gene encodes CDR1 SGHRS and CDR2 YFSETQ. Trimming took 4 bases from V and 3 from J; bases not matched to a gene: 6.

This clone was seen once. CDR3 sequence (DNA): TGTGCCAGCAGTTCCCCCCGGGTCTCGAACACTGAAGCTTTCTTT. It codes for CASSSPRVSNTEAFF. The chain uses TRBV28 and TRBJ1-1; D uncertain. The CDR3 is made up of 15 amino acids. V dropped 4 bases and J dropped 1 base, with 13 bases sitting between them. Looked up from germline, CDR1 is MDHEN and CDR2 is SYDVKM.

The CDR3 nucleotides are TGTGCCAGCAGCTCGCAGGGCACCGGGGAGCTGTTTTTT. It is translated as CASSSQGTGELFF. This chain connects TRBV7-2 to TRBJ2-2; D possibly corresponds to TRBD1 (5 bases). The CDR3 loop spans 13 amino acids. V was shortened by 4 bases and J by 4 bases, with 7 bases between the two germline ends. Germline CDR1 and CDR2: SGHTA and FQGNSA.

The chain couples TRBV5-6 to TRBJ2-7; the match to TRBD2 covers 12 bases. The CDR3 is 17 residues long. The J segment lost 2 bases and the V segment lost 5 bases, leaving 11 bases of the junction unmatched. Germline V gene sequence: CDR1 SGHDT, CDR2 YYEEEE. CDR3 amino acids: CASRPGWGLAGPYEQYF. CDR3 DNA sequence: TGTGCCAGCAGGCCCGGGTGGGGACTAGCGGGTCCCTACGAGCAGTACTTC.

V gene TRBV27 combines with J gene TRBJ1-5; TRBD1 matches 7 bases. Germline assignment: CDR1 MNHEY and CDR2 SMNVEV (reference sequence). V was pared by 6 bases and J by 5 bases, with 13 bases of the junction left unmatched. The CDR3 sequence is 16 residues long. The CDR3 sequence is CASREFPGQPYQPQHF. The CDR3 DNA reads as TGTGCCAGCAGAGAATTTCCGGGACAGCCCTATCAGCCCCAGCATTTT.